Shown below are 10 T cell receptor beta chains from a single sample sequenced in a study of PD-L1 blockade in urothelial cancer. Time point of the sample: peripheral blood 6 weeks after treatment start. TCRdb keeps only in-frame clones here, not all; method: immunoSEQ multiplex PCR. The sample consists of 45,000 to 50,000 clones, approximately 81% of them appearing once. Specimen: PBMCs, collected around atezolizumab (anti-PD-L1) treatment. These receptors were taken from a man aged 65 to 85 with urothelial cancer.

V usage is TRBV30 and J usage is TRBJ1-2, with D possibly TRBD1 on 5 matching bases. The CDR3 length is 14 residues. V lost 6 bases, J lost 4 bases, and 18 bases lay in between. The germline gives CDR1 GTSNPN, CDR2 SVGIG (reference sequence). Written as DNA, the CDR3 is TGTGCCTGCCCCGCAGGGTCCATGTCCTATGGCTACACCTTC. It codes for CACPAGSMSYGYTF.

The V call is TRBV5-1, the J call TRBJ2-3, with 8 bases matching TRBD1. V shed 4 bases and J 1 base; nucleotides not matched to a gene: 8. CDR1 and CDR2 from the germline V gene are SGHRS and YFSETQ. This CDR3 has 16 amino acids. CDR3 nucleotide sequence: TGCGCCAGCAGCATACAGGGGGGAGATGGCACAGATACGCAGTATTTT. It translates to CASSIQGGDGTDTQYF.

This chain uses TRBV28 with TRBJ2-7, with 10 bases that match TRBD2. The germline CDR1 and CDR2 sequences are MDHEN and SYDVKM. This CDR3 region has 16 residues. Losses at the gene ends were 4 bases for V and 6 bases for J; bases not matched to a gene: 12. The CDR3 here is CASSSTEAGGPGEQYF. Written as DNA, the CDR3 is TGTGCCAGCAGTTCCACCGAAGCGGGAGGGCCAGGCGAGCAGTACTTC.

The CDR3 loop is CASSLVQTYNEQFF. The CDR3 coding sequence is TGCGCCAGCAGCTTGGTTCAGACCTACAATGAGCAGTTCTTC. The V gene is TRBV5-1, the J gene TRBJ2-1, with D hard to call. The germline gives CDR1 SGHRS, CDR2 YFSETQ. Trimming pared 0 bases from V and 2 bases from J, leaving 6 bases between. The CDR3 is 14 amino acids.

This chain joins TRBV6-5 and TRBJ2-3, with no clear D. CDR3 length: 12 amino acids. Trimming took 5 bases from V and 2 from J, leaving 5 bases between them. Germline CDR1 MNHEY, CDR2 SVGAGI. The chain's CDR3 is CASSTTTDTQYF. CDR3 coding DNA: TGTGCCAGCAGTACTACCACAGATACGCAGTATTTT.

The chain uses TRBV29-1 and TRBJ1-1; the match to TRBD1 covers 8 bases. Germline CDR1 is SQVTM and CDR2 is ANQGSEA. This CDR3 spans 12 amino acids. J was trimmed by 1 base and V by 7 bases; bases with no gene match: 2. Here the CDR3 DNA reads TGCAGCGCAGGGGGCCGGAACACTGAAGCTTTCTTT. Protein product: CSAGGRNTEAFF.

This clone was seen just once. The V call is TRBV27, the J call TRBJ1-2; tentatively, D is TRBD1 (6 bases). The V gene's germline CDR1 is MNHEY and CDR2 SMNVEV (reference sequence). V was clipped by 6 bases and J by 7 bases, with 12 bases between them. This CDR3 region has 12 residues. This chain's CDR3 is CASRQGGSGYTF. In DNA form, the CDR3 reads TGTGCCAGCAGACAAGGGGGAAGTGGCTACACCTTC.

The CDR3 bases are TGTGCCAGCAGTTCACAGGGTCGAGGCTACACCTTC. This translates into CASSSQGRGYTF. The chain is built from TRBV28 and TRBJ1-2; D possibly corresponds to TRBD1 (6 bases). Germline loops: CDR1 MDHEN, CDR2 SYDVKM. V gave up 4 bases and J gave up 8 bases, with 11 bases separating them. The CDR3 has 12 amino acids.

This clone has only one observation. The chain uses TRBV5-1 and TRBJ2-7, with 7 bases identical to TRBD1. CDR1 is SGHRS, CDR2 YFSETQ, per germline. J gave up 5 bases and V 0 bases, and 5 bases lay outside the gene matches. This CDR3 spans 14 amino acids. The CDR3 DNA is TGCGCCAGCAGCTTGGTAGGGGACAGCGACGAGCAGTACTTC. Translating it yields CASSLVGDSDEQYF.

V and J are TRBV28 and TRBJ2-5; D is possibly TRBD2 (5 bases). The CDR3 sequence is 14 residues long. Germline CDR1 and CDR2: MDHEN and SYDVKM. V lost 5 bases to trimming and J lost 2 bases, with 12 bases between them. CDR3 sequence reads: CASSGVARQETQYF. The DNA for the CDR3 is TGTGCCAGCAGTGGTGTAGCGAGACAAGAGACCCAGTACTTC.